Presented here are 8 T cell receptor beta chains from one specimen sequenced in a study of blood T cell repertoires in COVID-19. The data were produced by immunoSEQ multiplex PCR, yet TCRdb's version contains in-frame clones alone and is incomplete. The data hold around 300,000 clones, with 86% observed a single time. The sample consisted of peripheral blood. These receptors were taken from a woman in her 70s with COVID-19, enrolled during active disease.

The chain combines TRBV15 with TRBJ1-3; unclear D gene. CDR1 is LNHNV and CDR2 is YYDKDF in the germline V gene (reference sequence). The CDR3 loop spans 17 amino acids. The V end was cut by 0 bases, the J end by 6 bases, with 18 bases between. Here the CDR3 reads CATSRDPAPGVQNTIYF. The CDR3 DNA sequence: TGTGCCACCAGCAGAGATCCCGCCCCGGGAGTCCAAAACACCATATATTTT.

Notes on this clone: This sample includes further DNA sequences coding for the same CDR3. The V call is TRBV2, the J call TRBJ1-1; D might be TRBD1 (6 bases). V shed 4 bases and J shed 1 base, with 7 bases lying between them. CDR1 SNHLY and CDR2 FYNNEI come from the germline V gene. The CDR3 is 13 amino acids. The CDR3 nucleotides are TGTGCCAGCAGTGCGGACAGGAACACTGAAGCTTTCTTT. It specifies CASSADRNTEAFF.

This chain links TRBV18 with TRBJ2-1; 11 bases are shared with TRBD2. The germline V gene has CDR1 KGHSH and CDR2 LQKENI. This CDR3 comprises 16 residues. The J segment lost 4 bases and the V segment lost 3 bases, leaving 5 bases of the junction unmatched. CDR3 bases: TGTGCCAGCTCACCTCTGACTAGCGGGACTTACAATGAGCAGTTCTTC. Its protein product is CASSPLTSGTYNEQFF.

The chain carries TRBV7-3 and TRBJ2-1, with a possible D match to TRBD2 (7 bases). Germline CDR1 is SGHTA and CDR2 is FQGTGA. The CDR3 sequence is 17 residues long. Trimming shortened V by 5 bases and J by 1 base, and 18 bases separated the two germline ends. CDR3 in amino acids: CASSPLPGGSSYNEQFF. CDR3 coding DNA: TGTGCCAGCAGCCCCCTCCCGGGGGGCTCTTCCTACAATGAGCAGTTCTTC.

This sequence joins TRBV4-1 and TRBJ2-2, with TRBD1 matching over 7 bases. The CDR3 runs 15 residues. Germline V gene lookup returns CDR1 MGHRA and CDR2 YSYEKL. The V and J ends lost 4 bases and 7 bases, in that order; junction bases with no gene match: 9. Written as DNA, the CDR3 is TGCGCCAGCAGCCCCAGAGGGACAGTAGACGGGGAGCTGTTTTTT. Its translation is CASSPRGTVDGELFF.

This chain connects TRBV6-5 to TRBJ1-2, with TRBD1 matching 7 bases. The CDR3 loop spans 15 amino acids. Germline V gene lookup returns CDR1 MNHEY and CDR2 SVGAGI. The V and J ends lost 5 bases and 0 bases, in that order; junction bases with no gene match: 6. CDR3 residues: CASSTDRVANYGYTF. Here the CDR3 DNA reads TGTGCCAGCAGTACCGACAGGGTAGCTAACTATGGCTACACCTTC.

The chain carries TRBV7-2 and TRBJ1-3; TRBD1 matches 10 bases. The CDR3 is made up of 15 amino acids. Losses at the gene ends were 5 bases for V and 9 bases for J; bases not matched to a gene: 10. Germline assignment: CDR1 SGHTA and CDR2 FQGNSA. The CDR3 protein is CASSLRDRGEVTIYF. CDR3 in DNA: TGTGCCAGCAGCCTCCGGGACAGGGGAGAGGTCACCATATATTTT.

V and J are TRBV3-1 (or the pseudogene TRBV3-2) and TRBJ2-1; TRBD2 matches 12 bases. Trimming at V came to 4 bases and at J to 7 bases, leaving 2 bases not matched to a gene. The CDR3 length is 14 residues. Germline assignment: CDR1 LGHDT and CDR2 YNNKEL (reference sequence). The CDR3 protein is CASSRLAGENEQFF. Here the CDR3 DNA reads TGTGCCAGCAGCCGACTAGCGGGGGAGAATGAGCAGTTCTTC.